These 17 T cell receptor beta chains were sequenced from one sample in a study of blood T cells in healthy people across ages (dated by TCRdb to 2014 to 2015). The protocol used for the library was 5' RACE. Sequencing was performed on an Illumina HiSeq 2500. A second PCR of about 6 to 11 cycles was performed with a sample-barcoded 5' primer and a J-beta primer mix. TCRdb took the public reads, trimmed them with fastp at Q25, ran MiXCR for clone calling and kept in-frame beta chains. Entries are consolidated by CDR3 protein sequence, retaining the most common genes and DNA. Here the sample has hundreds of thousands of distinct CDR3 sequences; 49% occur a single time. The ten largest make up around a third of the sample. Sequencing was performed on blood. The receptors stem from a woman in her sixties or seventies in good health.

The chain employs TRBV7-6 and TRBJ2-7; 8 positions match TRBD1. Germline V gives CDR1 SGHVS, CDR2 FNYEAQ. The CDR3 totals 15 residues. The trim removed 8 bases at V and 3 bases at J, leaving 12 bases unmatched. The CDR3 is CASSKLTGVIYEQYF. CDR3 nucleotide sequence: TGTGCCAGCTCCAAACTGACAGGGGTCATCTACGAGCAGTACTTC.

CDR3 sequence: CASSSATGFYGYTF. The CDR3 DNA follows: TGTGCCAGCAGTTCCGCGACAGGGTTCTATGGCTACACCTTC. The chain has TRBV6-5 and TRBJ1-2, with 7 positions matching TRBD1. This CDR3 contains 14 residues. From germline, CDR1 is MNHEY and CDR2 SVGAGI. Unmatched junction bases numbered 6, after V lost 4 bases and J lost 4 bases.

The chain combines TRBV6-2 or TRBV6-3 with TRBJ2-7, with D possibly TRBD1 on 7 matching bases. From germline, CDR1 is MNHEY and CDR2 SVGEGT. Trimming took 0 bases from V and 5 from J, leaving 14 bases between them. The CDR3 runs to 15 residues. The CDR3 loop is CASSYSQGRIHEQYF. Here the CDR3 DNA reads TGTGCCAGCAGTTACTCACAGGGGAGGATCCACGAGCAGTACTTC.

The rearrangement joins TRBV28 to TRBJ2-4; unclear D gene. Germline CDR1 and CDR2: MDHEN and SYDVKM. The CDR3 is made up of 13 amino acids. V was shortened by 6 bases and J by 3 bases, with 9 bases between the two germline ends. The CDR3 DNA sequence: TGTGCCAGCAGACGGCATAACAAAAACATTCAGTACTTC. Protein: CASRRHNKNIQYF.

This clonotype was seen a few times. The V and J genes are TRBV20-1 and TRBJ2-7; D is possibly TRBD2 (6 bases). The J call is in doubt because the DNA end fits TRBJ2-5 better. Per germline, CDR1 DFQATT and CDR2 SNEGSKA (reference sequence). The CDR3 loop spans 14 amino acids. The CDR3 is CSAHRPGVSGTQYF. In DNA form, the CDR3 reads TGCAGTGCTCATCGACCGGGGGTCTCTGGGACCCAGTACTTC.

The chain carries TRBV28 and TRBJ1-5, with TRBD1 matching 7 bases. The germline V gene encodes CDR1 MDHEN and CDR2 SYDVKM. Trimming took 7 bases from V and 7 from J; bases not matched to a gene: 4. This CDR3 contains 12 residues. CDR3 DNA sequence: TGTGCCAGCAACAGGGGTTTGCAGCCCCAGCATTTT. Its protein is CASNRGLQPQHF.

The chain uses TRBV7-9 and TRBJ2-4; a weak D match, TRBD1 (6 bases). Judging by the DNA end, TRBJ2-5 fits better; the J call may be wrong. This CDR3 comprises 18 residues. The germline V gene has CDR1 SEHNR and CDR2 FQNEAQ (reference sequence). This chain's CDR3 is CASSFPGQPKPKDGTQYF. As DNA, the CDR3 is TGTGCCAGCAGCTTTCCCGGACAGCCAAAACCAAAGGACGGGACCCAGTACTTC.

This clonotype was counted a few times. V and J are TRBV5-1 and TRBJ2-7, with TRBD1 identical over 10 bases. Per the germline V gene, CDR1 is SGHRS and CDR2 is YFSETQ. CDR3 length: 16 residues. The V and J ends lost 4 bases and 1 base, in that order; junction bases with no gene match: 8. CDR3 in amino acids: CASSGDRGSNSYEQYF. In DNA, the CDR3 is TGCGCCAGCAGCGGGGACAGGGGATCCAATTCCTACGAGCAGTACTTC.

This clonotype was observed a handful of times. The genes are TRBV11-2 and TRBJ1-6, with D maybe TRBD1 (5 bases). CDR1 SGHAT and CDR2 FQNNGV come from the germline V gene. CDR3 length: 15 residues. V was shortened by 5 bases and J by 3 bases, with 11 bases between the two germline ends. CDR3 loop: CASSGAGSYNSPLHF. The CDR3 nucleotides read TGTGCCAGCAGCGGGGCAGGCAGCTATAATTCACCCCTCCACTTT. The whole variable domain, remainder taken from reference TRBV11-2 and TRBJ1-6, is EAGVAQSPRYKIIEKRQSVAFWCNPISGHATLYWYQQILGQGPKLLIQFQNNGVVDDSQLPKDRFSAERLKGVDSTLKIQPAKLEDSAVYLCASSGAGSYNSPLHFGNGTRLTVT.

This clonotype came up many times. This sequence joins TRBV9 and TRBJ2-5; either TRBD1 or TRBD2 may supply D (6 bases each). V was trimmed by 6 bases and J by 1 base, leaving 16 bases between them. Per the germline V gene, CDR1 is SGDLS and CDR2 is YYNGEE. The CDR3 spans 15 residues. Here the CDR3 DNA reads TGTGCCAGCACTCGGGGGCCTTTGGGCCAAGAGACCCAGTACTTC. This gives the protein CASTRGPLGQETQYF.

The V and J genes are TRBV29-1 and TRBJ2-5; no definite D call. Germline loops: CDR1 SQVTM, CDR2 ANQGSEA. V gave up 4 bases and J gave up 2 bases, with 11 bases separating them. CDR3 size: 13 residues. CDR3 in amino acids: CSVGVLDQETQYF. CDR3 coding DNA: TGCAGCGTTGGGGTTTTGGATCAAGAGACCCAGTACTTC.

The chain recombines TRBV12-3 or TRBV12-4 with TRBJ1-2; 10 positions agree with TRBD1. The trim removed 5 bases at V and 4 bases at J, leaving 16 bases unmatched. The CDR3 spans 18 residues. DNA of the CDR3: TGTGCCAGCAGTCTCCCGGGACAGGGGATTAGGTCGGGCTATGGCTACACCTTC. As protein: CASSLPGQGIRSGYGYTF.

Details on this clonotype: One junction end disagrees with the germline gene, perhaps due to a read error. V is TRBV5-1 and J is TRBJ2-3; 12 nucleotides agree with TRBD1. From germline, CDR1 is SGHRS and CDR2 YFSETQ. CDR3 length: 19 amino acids. The CDR3 sequence is CASSSGQGAFVVGTDTQYF. CDR3 nucleotides: TGCGCCAGCAGCTCGGGACAGGGGGCCTTCGTAGTTGGCACAGACACGCAGTATTTT.

The chain employs TRBV7-9 and TRBJ2-1, with TRBD2 matching 10 bases. The end of the DNA aligns better with TRBJ2-7, so the J call may be wrong. Germline V gives CDR1 SEHNR, CDR2 FQNEAQ (reference sequence). The CDR3 is 16 amino acids. The CDR3 protein is CASSFFRTSGYNEQYF. For the CDR3, the DNA is TGTGCCAGCAGCTTTTTTAGGACTAGCGGATACAATGAGCAGTACTTC.

The chain carries TRBV20-1 and TRBJ2-5; a possible D gene is TRBD2 (5 bases). The V and J ends lost 4 bases and 11 bases respectively, with 17 bases between them. Germline V gene lookup returns CDR1 DFQATT and CDR2 SNEGSKA (reference sequence). The CDR3 length is 12 residues. The CDR3 loop reads CSAIVANNEQYF. CDR3 nucleotides: TGCAGTGCTATAGTAGCGAACAATGAGCAGTACTTC.

The V and J genes are TRBV10-3 and TRBJ2-3; D remains unclear. The V and J ends lost 2 bases and 4 bases respectively, with 10 bases between them. Germline V gene sequence: CDR1 ENHRY, CDR2 SYGVKD. This CDR3 is built from 14 residues. Written as DNA, the CDR3 is TGTGCCATCAGTGAGCTTGACTTGGCAGATACGCAGTATTTT. Protein product: CAISELDLADTQYF.

This clonotype was seen many times. The chain recombines TRBV11-1 with TRBJ1-1; 7 bases line up with TRBD1. CDR3 length: 13 residues. V was clipped by 5 bases and J by 5 bases; unmatched bases: 5. The germline V gene encodes CDR1 SGHAT and CDR2 FQDESV (reference sequence). Here the CDR3 DNA reads TGTGCCAGCAGCACCGGGACAGCGACTGAAGCTTTCTTT. This sequence encodes CASSTGTATEAFF.